The clone carrying this T cell receptor (beta chain) came up a few times. Its antigen is not identified. Via MiXCR, TCRdb re-called the reads, giving one row per CDR3 protein. There are about 490,000 distinct CDR3 sequences in the sample; about 25% occur only once, and approximately 13% lies in the top ten. These data are taken from a study of T cell repertoires in cytomegalovirus infection. For the study at large: Public TCR beta signatures marked donors with CMV infection and the matching HLA. Findings and caveats of the study: Summed public TCR beta family frequency identified CMV carriers bearing the relevant HLA.

V was pared by 1 base and J by 1 base, with 7 bases between. The CDR3 is 15 residues long. The germline V gene encodes CDR1 MNHEY and CDR2 SMNVEV (reference sequence). Sequencing was carried out using PBMCs. This chain connects TRBV27 to TRBJ2-2; D not resolved. The receptor's source is a human donor in good health (CMV status not recorded). Some clones in this sample may be carry-over from other donors' samples. CDR3 sequence: CASSLYRENTGELFF. CDR3 in DNA: TGTGCCAGCAGTTTATACCGAGAGAACACCGGGGAGCTGTTTTTT.